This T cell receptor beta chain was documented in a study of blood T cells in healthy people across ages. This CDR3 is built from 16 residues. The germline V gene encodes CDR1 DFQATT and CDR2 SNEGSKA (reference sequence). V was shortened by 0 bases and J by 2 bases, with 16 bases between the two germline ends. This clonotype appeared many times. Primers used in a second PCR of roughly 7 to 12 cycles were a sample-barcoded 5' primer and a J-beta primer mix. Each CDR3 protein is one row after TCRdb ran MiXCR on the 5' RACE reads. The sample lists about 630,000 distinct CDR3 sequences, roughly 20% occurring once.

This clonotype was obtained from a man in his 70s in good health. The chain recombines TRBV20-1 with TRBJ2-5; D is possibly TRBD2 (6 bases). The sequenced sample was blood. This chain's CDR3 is CSARDKDGSWQETQYF. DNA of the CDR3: TGCAGTGCTAGAGATAAAGACGGGAGTTGGCAAGAGACCCAGTACTTC.